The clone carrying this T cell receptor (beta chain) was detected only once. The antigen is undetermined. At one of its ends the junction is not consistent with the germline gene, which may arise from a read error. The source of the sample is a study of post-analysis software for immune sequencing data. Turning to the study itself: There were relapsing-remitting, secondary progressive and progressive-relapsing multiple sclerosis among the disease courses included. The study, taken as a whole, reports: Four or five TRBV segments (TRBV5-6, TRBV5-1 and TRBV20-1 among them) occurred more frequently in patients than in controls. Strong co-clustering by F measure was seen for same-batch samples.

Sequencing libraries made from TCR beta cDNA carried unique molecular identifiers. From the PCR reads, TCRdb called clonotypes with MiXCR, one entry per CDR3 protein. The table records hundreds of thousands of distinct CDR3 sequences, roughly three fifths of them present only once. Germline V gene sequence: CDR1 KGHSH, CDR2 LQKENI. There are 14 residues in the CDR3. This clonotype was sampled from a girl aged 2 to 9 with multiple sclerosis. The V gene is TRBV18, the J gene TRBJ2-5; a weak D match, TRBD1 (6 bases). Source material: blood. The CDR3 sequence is CASSPQGPWETQYF. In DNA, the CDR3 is TGTGCCAGCTCGCCACAGGGCCCTTGGGAGACCCAGTACTTC.